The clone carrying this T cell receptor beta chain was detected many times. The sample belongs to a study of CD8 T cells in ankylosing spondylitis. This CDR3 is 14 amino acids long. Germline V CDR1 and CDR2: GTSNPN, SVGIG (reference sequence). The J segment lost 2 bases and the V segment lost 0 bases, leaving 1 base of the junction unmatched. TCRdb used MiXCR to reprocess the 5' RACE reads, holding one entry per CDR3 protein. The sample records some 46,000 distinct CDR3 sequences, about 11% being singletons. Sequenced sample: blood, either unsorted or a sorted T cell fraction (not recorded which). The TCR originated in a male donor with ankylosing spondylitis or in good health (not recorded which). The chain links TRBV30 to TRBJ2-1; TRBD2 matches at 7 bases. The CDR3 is CAWSVGGTYNEQFF. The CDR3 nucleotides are TGTGCCTGGAGTGTCGGGGGGACCTACAATGAGCAGTTCTTC.